What follows are 28 T cell receptor beta chains derived from one specimen sequenced in a study of beta chain features in type 1 diabetes. The study reverse transcribed the entire isolated RNA, so it sequenced expressed TCRB transcripts. Assay used: immunoSEQ multiplex PCR; TCRdb lists only in-frame clones, some missing. The table lists more than 140,000 clones, 9.5% to 10% of them singletons. The sequencing input was central memory CD4+ T cells from blood. Receptor source: a woman in her 40s in good health.

This clone was picked up many times. The V and J genes are TRBV9 and TRBJ2-5, with a possible D match to TRBD1 (5 bases). V dropped 0 bases and J dropped 3 bases, with 9 bases sitting between them. This CDR3 contains 14 residues. Germline V lookup: CDR1 SGDLS, CDR2 YYNGEE. CDR3 sequence: CASSVGRAKETQYF. The CDR3 DNA is TGTGCCAGCAGCGTAGGCAGGGCGAAAGAGACCCAGTACTTC.

This clone appeared a few times. This CDR3 reads CAIGYREDNEQFF. In DNA form, the CDR3 reads TGTGCCATCGGATACCGGGAGGACAATGAGCAGTTCTTC. This chain connects TRBV10-3 to TRBJ2-1; 7 nucleotides line up with TRBD2. The V gene's germline CDR1 is ENHRY and CDR2 SYGVKD. The CDR3 contains 13 residues. V was pared by 8 bases and J by 5 bases, with 6 bases of the junction left unmatched.

The chain joins TRBV5-4 to TRBJ1-4; 7 bases map to TRBD1. Germline lookup yields CDR1 SGHNT and CDR2 YYREEE (reference sequence). This CDR3 has 15 amino acids. V gave up 0 bases and J gave up 3 bases; unmatched junction bases: 2. The CDR3: CASSLGGGSNEKLFF. Here the CDR3 DNA reads TGTGCCAGCAGCTTGGGAGGGGGCTCTAATGAAAAACTGTTTTTT. Looking up the rest from reference TRBV5-4 and TRBJ1-4 gives the full variable domain: ETGVTQSPTHLIKTRGQQVTLRCSSQSGHNTVSWYQQALGQGPQFIFQYYREEENGRGNFPPRFSGLQFPNYSSELNVNALELDDSALYLCASSLGGGSNEKLFFGSGTQLSVL.

This clone was observed a few times. The rearrangement joins TRBV5-1 to TRBJ2-2; 11 nucleotides agree with TRBD1. CDR3 length: 15 residues. Germline values: CDR1 SGHRS, CDR2 YFSETQ. V was clipped by 4 bases and J by 7 bases; unmatched bases: 6. CDR3 region: CASSSGQGAGGELFF. As DNA, the CDR3 is TGCGCCAGCAGCAGCGGACAGGGGGCAGGCGGGGAGCTGTTTTTT. Variable domain in full (rest from reference TRBV5-1 and TRBJ2-2): KAGVTQTPRYLIKTRGQQVTLSCSPISGHRSVSWYQQTPGQGLQFLFEYFSETQRNKGNFPGRFSGRQFSNSRSEMNVSTLELGDSALYLCASSSGQGAGGELFFGEGSRLTVL.

Comment on this clone: At the DNA level, this CDR3 is encoded by other sequences in the same sample as well. The V gene is TRBV7-9, the J gene TRBJ1-2; D uncertain. The germline CDR1 and CDR2 sequences are SEHNR and FQNEAQ (reference sequence). The CDR3 consists of 13 residues. The V end was cut by 2 bases, the J end by 4 bases, with 8 bases between. The chain's CDR3 is CASSLSGGYGYTF. CDR3 DNA: TGTGCCAGCAGCTTATCTGGAGGCTATGGCTACACCTTC.

In its sample, this clone was seen a few times. The chain uses TRBV7-8 and TRBJ2-5, with 11 bases fitting TRBD1. The CDR3 contains 15 residues. V was pared by 5 bases and J by 3 bases, with 5 bases of the junction left unmatched. From germline, CDR1 is SGHVS and CDR2 FQNEAQ. The CDR3 coding sequence is TGTGCCAGCAGCCGAGGGACAGGGGGTAAAGAGACCCAGTACTTC. It codes for CASSRGTGGKETQYF.

This clone was observed a handful of times. The chain joins TRBV2 to TRBJ2-3; 8 bases are a match to TRBD1. The CDR3 extends over 16 amino acids. V trimming: 7 bases; J trimming: 1 base; junction bases outside the gene matches: 10. The germline V gene has CDR1 SNHLY and CDR2 FYNNEI. CDR3 region: CASTEDRGWGTDTQYF. CDR3 coding DNA: TGTGCCAGCACCGAAGACAGGGGATGGGGCACAGATACGCAGTATTTT. Supplemented by reference TRBV2 and TRBJ2-3, the full variable domain reads EPEVTQTPSHQVTQMGQEVILRCVPISNHLYFYWYRQILGQKVEFLVSFYNNEISEKSEIFDDQFSVERPDGSNFTLKIRSTKLEDSAMYFCASTEDRGWGTDTQYFGPGTRLTVL.

This clone was counted only a few times. This chain joins TRBV14 and TRBJ1-1; 8 bases agree with TRBD1. This CDR3 has 15 amino acids. The germline gives CDR1 SGHDN, CDR2 FVKESK. After removal of 4 bases from V and 1 base from J, the junction contained 5 bases not matched to a gene. CDR3: CASSPQQGGNTEAFF. The CDR3 bases are TGTGCCAGCAGCCCCCAACAGGGGGGGAACACTGAAGCTTTCTTT.

The chain is built from TRBV4-1 and TRBJ2-5, with 10 positions matching TRBD2. After removal of 0 bases from V and 5 bases from J, the junction contained 6 bases not matched to a gene. The CDR3 has 16 amino acids. Germline lookup yields CDR1 MGHRA and CDR2 YSYEKL. CDR3 in DNA: TGCGCCAGCAGCCAAGAAGAGCGGGGGGGCCCGGAGACCCAGTACTTC. Encoded protein: CASSQEERGGPETQYF.

The chain joins TRBV6-6 to TRBJ1-5; the D is unclear. The CDR3 spans 13 residues. V lost 6 bases and J 4 bases, leaving 10 bases between the germline ends. Per germline, CDR1 MNHNY and CDR2 SVGAGI (reference sequence). CDR3 in amino acids: CASSPGGNQPQHF. The CDR3 bases are TGTGCCAGCAGCCCTGGAGGGAATCAGCCCCAGCATTTT.

This clone came up a few times. The genes are TRBV18 and TRBJ2-3; 7 bases are shared with TRBD1. V lost 4 bases, J lost 1 base, and 8 bases stayed unmatched. The germline V gene encodes CDR1 KGHSH and CDR2 LQKENI. The CDR3 runs 16 residues. Here the CDR3 reads CASSQLTGARTDTQYF. Here the CDR3 DNA reads TGTGCCAGCTCACAGCTAACAGGGGCGCGCACAGATACGCAGTATTTT. Based on the CDR3 plus reference TRBV18 and TRBJ2-3, the full variable domain is NAGVMQNPRHLVRRRGQEARLRCSPMKGHSHVYWYRQLPEEGLKFMVYLQKENIIDESGMPKERFSAEFPKEGPSILRIQQVVRGDSAAYFCASSQLTGARTDTQYFGPGTRLTVL.

This rearrangement joins TRBV2 to TRBJ1-3; 7 nucleotides line up with TRBD1. Germline values: CDR1 SNHLY, CDR2 FYNNEI. The CDR3 totals 17 residues. V shed 6 bases, J shed 2 bases, and the junction held 13 bases outside the gene matches. The CDR3 reads CASSLGPTGTAGNTIYF. The DNA of the CDR3 is TGTGCCAGCAGCCTTGGGCCGACAGGGACTGCTGGAAACACCATATATTTT.

The genes are TRBV7-9 and TRBJ1-2; 9 bases agree with TRBD1. CDR1 and CDR2 from the germline V gene are SEHNR and FQNEAQ (reference sequence). The J segment lost 2 bases and the V segment lost 5 bases, leaving 6 bases of the junction unmatched. CDR3 size: 15 residues. The CDR3 loop is CASSAWTGENYGYTF. The CDR3 nucleotides read TGTGCCAGCAGCGCATGGACAGGGGAGAACTATGGCTACACCTTC.

CDR3 DNA sequence: TGTGCCAGCAGGGATTACAGACAGAGCTATAATTCACCCCTCCACTTT. It encodes CASRDYRQSYNSPLHF. The V call is TRBV2, the J call TRBJ1-6; possibly TRBD1 for D (5 bases). Germline lookup yields CDR1 SNHLY and CDR2 FYNNEI. V lost 6 bases, J lost 3 bases, and 15 bases lay in between. CDR3 size: 16 residues.

A few counts support this clone. This chain joins TRBV28 and TRBJ1-5; possibly TRBD1 for D (6 bases). There are 14 residues in the CDR3. Germline V CDR1 and CDR2: MDHEN, SYDVKM. Trimming removed 5 bases at V and 4 bases at J, with 12 bases between. CDR3 nucleotides: TGTGCCAGCAGTGAAGTACAGGGTAATCAGCCCCAGCATTTT. Protein product: CASSEVQGNQPQHF. The full variable domain, completed using reference TRBV28 and TRBJ1-5, is DVKVTQSSRYLVKRTGEKVFLECVQDMDHENMFWYRQDPGLGLRLIYFSYDVKMKEKGDIPEGYSVSREKKERFSLILESASTNQTSMYLCASSEVQGNQPQHFGDGTRLSIL.

There are a few counts of this clone. The J gene is TRBJ2-6, the V gene TRBV4-3; 9 bases fit TRBD1. Germline V gives CDR1 LGHNA, CDR2 YSLEER. J was trimmed by 2 bases and V by 8 bases; bases with no gene match: 16. The CDR3 consists of 19 residues. CDR3 in amino acids: CASPASDYRGPTGANVLTF. CDR3 in DNA: TGCGCCAGCCCAGCTTCGGACTACAGGGGGCCTACTGGGGCCAACGTCCTGACTTTC.

This clone was recorded a few times. This sample includes further DNA sequences coding for the same CDR3. V gene TRBV5-1 combines with J gene TRBJ2-1; 10 bases are a match to TRBD2. The CDR3 sequence is 15 residues long. Trimming cost V 0 bases and J 4 bases; bases outside gene matches: 1. Germline assignment: CDR1 SGHRS and CDR2 YFSETQ. CDR3 loop: CASSLETSGYNEQFF. CDR3 DNA sequence: TGCGCCAGCAGCTTGGAGACTAGCGGGTACAATGAGCAGTTCTTC. The full variable domain, rest sourced from reference TRBV5-1 and TRBJ2-1, is KAGVTQTPRYLIKTRGQQVTLSCSPISGHRSVSWYQQTPGQGLQFLFEYFSETQRNKGNFPGRFSGRQFSNSRSEMNVSTLELGDSALYLCASSLETSGYNEQFFGPGTRLTVL.

This clone was detected a few times. This chain connects TRBV4-3 to TRBJ1-1; D unclear. There are 17 residues in the CDR3. CDR1 and CDR2 from the germline V gene are LGHNA and YSLEER. Trimming cost V 2 bases and J 5 bases, with 21 bases left between them. CDR3 region: CASSQRVTGLGGTEAFF. CDR3 bases: TGCGCCAGCAGCCAAAGGGTCACGGGGTTGGGTGGGACTGAAGCTTTCTTT.

This clone was picked up a small number of times. The rearrangement links TRBV6-5 to TRBJ2-2, with D perhaps matching TRBD1 (5 bases). Germline-derived CDR1 and CDR2 are MNHEY and SVGAGI. The CDR3 runs to 14 residues. The ends were cut back, 7 bases at V and 7 bases at J, with 16 bases in the middle. The CDR3 DNA reads as TGTGCCAGCAAAGGGGCCGTATTGGACGGGGAGCTGTTTTTT. Its translation is CASKGAVLDGELFF.

This rearrangement joins TRBV6-6 to TRBJ1-2; D ambiguous. CDR1 MNHNY and CDR2 SVGAGI come from the germline V gene (reference sequence). V lost 0 bases to trimming and J lost 8 bases, with 10 bases between them. The CDR3 spans 13 residues. DNA of the CDR3: TGTGCCAGCAGTTACTCGTCCGGGTCAGGCTACACCTTC. Translation gives CASSYSSGSGYTF.

V usage is TRBV7-6 and J usage is TRBJ2-3; 12 bases are shared with TRBD2. From germline, CDR1 is SGHVS and CDR2 FNYEAQ. The CDR3 covers 19 residues. Trimming at V came to 2 bases and at J to 3 bases, leaving 12 bases not matched to a gene. CDR3 region: CASSLLAGGPDFYTDTQYF. CDR3 DNA: TGTGCCAGCAGCTTACTAGCGGGGGGGCCAGATTTTTATACAGATACGCAGTATTTT. Full variable domain (missing parts from reference TRBV7-6 and TRBJ2-3): GAGVSQSPRYKVTKRGQDVALRCDPISGHVSLYWYRQALGQGPEFLTYFNYEAQQDKSGLPNDRFSAERPEGSISTLTIQRTEQRDSAMYRCASSLLAGGPDFYTDTQYFGPGTRLTVL.

The chain uses TRBV12-5 and TRBJ2-7; possibly TRBD1 for D (7 bases). CDR1 is LGHNT, CDR2 FRNRAP, per germline. V shed 3 bases and J shed 8 bases, with 23 bases lying between them. The CDR3 loop spans 16 amino acids. The CDR3 DNA reads as TGTGCTAGTGGTTTAGGAGGGACAGCGACGATGGGTCAGCAGTACTTC. Amino acid sequence: CASGLGGTATMGQQYF.

This clone was detected many times. The chain joins TRBV29-1 to TRBJ2-6; TRBD1 is a possible D gene (5 bases). The length of the CDR3 is 16 residues. Looked up from germline, CDR1 is SQVTM and CDR2 is ANQGSEA. With 7 bases removed from V and 0 bases from J, the gap between germline ends came to 16 bases. The CDR3 loop is CSAQTDINSGANVLTF. Written as DNA, the CDR3 is TGCAGCGCTCAGACGGACATAAACTCTGGGGCCAACGTCCTGACTTTC.

The chain combines TRBV21-1 with TRBJ1-4. TRBV21-1 is a pseudogene locus. The CDR3 consists of 16 residues. Written as DNA, the CDR3 is TGTGCCAGCAGCAAAGGAGGAGGGCAGGGTTGGGAAAAACTGTTTTTT. This translates into CASSKGGGQGWEKLFF.

This clone was observed a few times. This chain links TRBV7-9 with TRBJ2-3; a weak D match, TRBD2 (6 bases). The CDR3 is made up of 11 amino acids. Germline-derived CDR1 and CDR2 are SEHNR and FQNEAQ (reference sequence). This chain's CDR3 is CGAGHTDTQYF. CDR3 DNA sequence: TGTGGCGCGGGGCACACAGATACGCAGTATTTT.

The genes are TRBV2 and TRBJ2-5, with D maybe TRBD2 (5 bases). Trimming pared 5 bases from V and 4 bases from J, leaving 17 bases between. Germline CDR1 reads SNHLY; CDR2 reads FYNNEI. The CDR3 spans 15 residues. DNA for the CDR3: TGTGCCAGCAGTCCGCCCCCTAGCTTGGGAGAGACCCAGTACTTC. Its protein product is CASSPPPSLGETQYF.

This clone was seen a handful of times. This chain joins TRBV7-2 and TRBJ2-3; 10 nucleotides align to TRBD2. Germline assignment: CDR1 SGHTA and CDR2 FQGNSA. The V segment lost 5 bases and the J segment 14 bases; nucleotides outside the gene matches: 10. There are 13 residues in the CDR3. The CDR3 sequence: CASSPRAGGLLYF. CDR3 in DNA: TGTGCCAGCAGCCCAAGAGCGGGGGGGCTTCTGTATTTT.

This clone has only a few counts. The chain joins TRBV21-1 to TRBJ1-6; the tabulated D call, TRBD1, remains unverified against the DNA. TRBV21-1 is tagged as a pseudogene. This CDR3 has 20 amino acids. The CDR3 is CASSKERRTGANPQYSPLHF. In DNA form, the CDR3 reads TGTGCCAGCAGCAAAGAGCGTCGGACAGGGGCCAACCCTCAGTATTCACCCCTCCACTTT.